The 20 T cell receptor beta chains below all came from one sample that was sequenced in a study of blood T cell repertoires in COVID-19. Produced via immunoSEQ multiplex PCR; TCRdb's table is partial and in-frame only. The profile shows more than 250,000 clones, about 90% of them singletons. The sample consisted of PBMCs or T cells enriched from blood (not recorded which). The source of these receptors is a woman in her twenties or thirties who had recovered from COVID-19.

This clone is a singleton in its sample. V is TRBV5-1 and J is TRBJ1-1; a weak D match, TRBD1 (6 bases). V lost 4 bases and J lost 1, with 14 bases in between. CDR1 is SGHRS and CDR2 is YFSETQ in the germline V gene. The length of the CDR3 is 15 residues. CDR3 sequence (DNA): TGCGCCAGCAGCCCTCGGACAGTCGGGAACACTGAAGCTTTCTTT. The encoded protein is CASSPRTVGNTEAFF.

The chain couples TRBV5-1 to TRBJ1-2; D is perhaps TRBD1 (5 bases). This CDR3 comprises 14 residues. Trimming took off 0 bases at V and 5 bases at J, with 11 bases between the two ends. Germline V gene data show CDR1 as SGHRS and CDR2 as YFSETQ. CDR3 in DNA: TGCGCCAGCAGCTTGGAGGGGTTACGATATGGCTACACCTTC. This translates into CASSLEGLRYGYTF.

The rearrangement links TRBV2 to TRBJ1-3; no definite D call. Between the trimmed V and J ends, which lost 6 bases and 4 bases, there was a span of 13 bases. Germline V CDR1 and CDR2: SNHLY, FYNNEI. This CDR3 region has 14 residues. The CDR3 region is CASSAPIHGNTIYF. In nucleotides, the CDR3 is TGTGCCAGCAGCGCCCCAATACACGGAAACACCATATATTTT.

This chain uses TRBV21-1 with TRBJ1-2; the table's D call TRBD1 went unverified against the DNA. TRBV21-1 is flagged as a pseudogene. The CDR3 length is 17 residues. Written as DNA, the CDR3 is TGTGCCAGCAGCAATAGGACAGCCCGTATAGGAGCCTATGGCTACACCTTC. Translated, it gives CASSNRTARIGAYGYTF.

This rearrangement joins TRBV24-1 to TRBJ1-4; D remains unclear. The CDR3 is 12 amino acids. Trimming left V 7 bases short and J 8 bases short, with 10 bases between. Germline values: CDR1 KGHDR, CDR2 SFDVKD. CDR3 in amino acids: CATRGDDEKLFF. The CDR3 DNA follows: TGTGCCACCAGGGGCGATGACGAAAAACTGTTTTTT.

V is TRBV12-3 or TRBV12-4 and J is TRBJ1-1, with a tentative D call TRBD1 (5 bases). With 3 bases removed from V and 5 bases from J, the gap between germline ends came to 7 bases. The CDR3 spans 12 residues. The CDR3 loop reads CASSFSGTEAFF. The CDR3 coding sequence is TGTGCCAGCAGTTTTTCAGGGACTGAAGCTTTCTTT.

This clone was detected only once. The rearrangement joins TRBV29-1 to TRBJ1-2; tentative D call: TRBD1 (5 bases). Per the germline V gene, CDR1 is SQVTM and CDR2 is ANQGSEA. The length of the CDR3 is 11 residues. Trimming removed 7 bases from V and 4 bases from J, with 10 bases in between. CDR3 DNA sequence: TGCAGCGATACAGGTACCTATGGCTACACCTTC. Amino acids: CSDTGTYGYTF.

The V gene is TRBV5-1, the J gene TRBJ2-5; TRBD2 matches 9 bases. Per germline, CDR1 SGHRS and CDR2 YFSETQ. The trim removed 1 base at V and 6 bases at J, leaving 10 bases unmatched. This CDR3 has 16 amino acids. CDR3 DNA sequence: TGCGCCAGCAGCTTGTCGGCGGGGGGGCCGGGGAAGACCCAGTACTTC. Translated: CASSLSAGGPGKTQYF.

The sample holds a few counts of this clone. CDR3 in DNA: TGTGCCAGCAGCGGAGGGACGGGGACCCGCGCTATCTATGGCTACACCTTC. Its translation: CASSGGTGTRAIYGYTF. V usage is TRBV7-2 and J usage is TRBJ1-2, with TRBD1 as a possible D gene (5 bases). V lost 5 bases and J 4 bases, leaving 23 bases between the germline ends. This CDR3 spans 17 amino acids. Germline lookup yields CDR1 SGHTA and CDR2 FQGNSA.

The chain couples TRBV7-9 to TRBJ2-7; a possible D gene is TRBD1 (5 bases). The V gene lost 4 bases and the J gene lost 7 bases, with 20 bases spanning the gap. The CDR3 length is 15 residues. Germline CDR1 and CDR2: SEHNR and FQNEAQ (reference sequence). This chain's CDR3 is CASSSLDRQGPEQYF. CDR3 DNA: TGTGCCAGCAGCTCATTGGACCGCCAGGGTCCTGAGCAGTACTTC.

The gene calls are TRBV12-5 and TRBJ1-2; 7 bases are a match to TRBD1. Germline trimming cut 7 bases from V and 0 bases from J; bases unmatched to any gene: 5. Germline V gene data show CDR1 as LGHNT and CDR2 as FRNRAP. The CDR3 is 14 residues long. CDR3: CASALGTANYGYTF. As DNA, the CDR3 is TGTGCTAGTGCCCTAGGGACAGCTAACTATGGCTACACCTTC.

V gene TRBV6-5 combines with J gene TRBJ1-3; perhaps TRBD1 as D (6 bases). Germline-derived CDR1 and CDR2 are MNHEY and SVGAGI. Between the trimmed V and J ends, which lost 8 bases and 2 bases, there was a span of 10 bases. The CDR3 contains 13 residues. CDR3 coding DNA: TGTGCCAGCGGAACAGGGACTGGAAACACCATATATTTT. Translation: CASGTGTGNTIYF.

The chain carries TRBV29-1 and TRBJ2-7; 9 bases map to TRBD1. The junction had 9 bases not matched to a gene; V was cut back by 4 bases and J by 5 bases. The length of the CDR3 is 14 residues. Germline V CDR1 and CDR2: SQVTM, ANQGSEA. The CDR3 DNA sequence: TGCAGCGTTGGCGGGACAGGGTCGGCCAACGAGCAGTACTTC. Its protein is CSVGGTGSANEQYF.

The chain couples TRBV7-6 to TRBJ1-2; 8 bases agree with TRBD1. The CDR3 is 13 residues long. J was trimmed by 8 bases and V by 0 bases; bases with no gene match: 2. Germline CDR1 and CDR2: SGHVS and FNYEAQ. In DNA form, the CDR3 reads TGTGCCAGCAGCTTAGCACAGGGGGGCGGCTACACCTTC. Its protein product is CASSLAQGGGYTF.

V gene TRBV6-5 combines with J gene TRBJ1-1; 7 nucleotides agree with TRBD1. The CDR3 consists of 12 residues. CDR1 is MNHEY and CDR2 is SVGAGI in the germline V gene. V shed 9 bases and J 3 bases; nucleotides not matched to a gene: 4. The CDR3 here is CASQQGDTEAFF. Written as DNA, the CDR3 is TGTGCCAGTCAGCAGGGGGACACTGAAGCTTTCTTT.

The chain is built from TRBV15 and TRBJ1-3; 11 bases are a match to TRBD1. The V and J ends lost 3 bases and 4 bases, in that order; junction bases with no gene match: 2. CDR1 and CDR2 from the germline V gene are LNHNV and YYDKDF (reference sequence). The CDR3 is 15 amino acids. The CDR3 DNA reads as TGTGCCACCAGCAGGGGACAGGGGGTCGGAAACACCATATATTTT. Its protein product is CATSRGQGVGNTIYF. The complete variable domain, with remaining parts taken from reference TRBV15 and TRBJ1-3, reads DAMVIQNPRYQVTQFGKPVTLSCSQTLNHNVMYWYQQKSSQAPKLLFHYYDKDFNNEADTPDNFQSRRPNTSFCFLDIRSPGLGDTAMYLCATSRGQGVGNTIYFGEGSWLTVV.

The V and J genes are TRBV10-3 and TRBJ1-5; D call uncertain. In germline, CDR1 is ENHRY, CDR2 SYGVKD. V was pared by 8 bases and J by 0 bases, with 11 bases between. This CDR3 is built from 14 residues. The CDR3, as DNA: TGTGCCATCGGTGGAGGCCTTAGCAATCAGCCCCAGCATTTT. Protein: CAIGGGLSNQPQHF.

This chain uses TRBV7-8 with TRBJ2-5, with D perhaps TRBD1 (5 bases). From germline, CDR1 is SGHVS and CDR2 FQNEAQ. V lost 5 bases and J 6 bases, leaving 19 bases between the germline ends. The CDR3 loop spans 15 amino acids. The CDR3 bases are TGTGCCAGCAGCCCCCGCGGCCCCTCAGGGCAGACCCAGTACTTC. The encoded protein is CASSPRGPSGQTQYF.

V usage is TRBV18 and J usage is TRBJ1-1, with D perhaps matching TRBD1 (6 bases). The V end was cut by 2 bases, the J end by 12 bases, with 16 bases between. This CDR3 has 13 residues. Germline values: CDR1 KGHSH, CDR2 LQKENI. CDR3 protein: CASSPTRQEKTFF. The CDR3 region has the DNA TGTGCCAGCTCACCAACCAGACAGGAAAAAACTTTCTTT.

The chain is built from TRBV28 and TRBJ2-3; D unclear. This CDR3 is 11 amino acids long. Germline V gives CDR1 MDHEN, CDR2 SYDVKM. Trimming pared 11 bases from V and 3 bases from J, leaving 9 bases between. The CDR3 DNA sequence: TGTGCCTCCTATCGGACAGATACGCAGTATTTT. Translating gives CASYRTDTQYF. The full variable domain, its missing parts supplied by reference TRBV28 and TRBJ2-3, is DVKVTQSSRYLVKRTGEKVFLECVQDMDHENMFWYRQDPGLGLRLIYFSYDVKMKEKGDIPEGYSVSREKKERFSLILESASTNQTSMYLCASYRTDTQYFGPGTRLTVL.